Listed here are 32 T cell receptor beta chains from one sample, sequenced in a study of early stage breast cancer tumors. Using immunoSEQ multiplex PCR, the repertoire was profiled, and TCRdb retains in-frame clones only, with some absent. The table has approximately 6,400 clones, about three quarters seen once. Sequencing was performed on normal breast tissue next to the tumor. Source of these receptors: a person aged 65-85 years with breast cancer.

The V call is TRBV30, the J call TRBJ2-7; TRBD2 matches at 9 bases. Germline CDR1 and CDR2: GTSNPN and SVGIG (reference sequence). The CDR3 contains 14 residues. Trimming removed 1 base from V and 5 bases from J; junction bases left unmatched: 6. CDR3 region: CAWSAGLAGHEQYF. CDR3 DNA sequence: TGTGCCTGGAGTGCGGGACTAGCCGGGCACGAGCAGTACTTC.

The V and J genes are TRBV20-1 and TRBJ2-7, with D hard to call. CDR1 and CDR2 from the germline V gene are DFQATT and SNEGSKA (reference sequence). The CDR3 runs 11 residues. Trimming cost V 5 bases and J 4 bases, with 9 bases left between them. The CDR3 here is CSASLVYEQYF. DNA of the CDR3: TGCAGTGCTTCCCTCGTTTACGAGCAGTACTTC.

V is TRBV15 and J is TRBJ2-5; tentatively, D is TRBD2 (5 bases). Looked up from germline, CDR1 is LNHNV and CDR2 is YYDKDF (reference sequence). Trimming removed 2 bases from V and 7 bases from J, with 14 bases in between. The CDR3 has 14 residues. CDR3 nucleotides: TGTGCCACCAGCAGACCGGGGTCTGAGGCGACCCAGTACTTC. Translated: CATSRPGSEATQYF.

The gene calls are TRBV6-1 and TRBJ1-3; D is possibly TRBD1 (5 bases). V was shortened by 7 bases and J by 2 bases, with 6 bases between the two germline ends. This CDR3 spans 12 amino acids. Germline V gene data show CDR1 as MNHNS and CDR2 as SASEGT. The DNA of the CDR3 is TGTGCCAGCACGGGGGCTGGAAACACCATATATTTT. Amino acid sequence: CASTGAGNTIYF.

The chain links TRBV18 to TRBJ1-5, with no clear D. This CDR3 has 12 residues. The germline V gene encodes CDR1 KGHSH and CDR2 LQKENI. With 6 bases removed from V and 7 bases from J, the gap between germline ends came to 10 bases. The CDR3 region has the DNA TGTGCCAGCTCCGCGGGTGGGCAGCCCCAGCATTTT. This sequence encodes CASSAGGQPQHF.

This rearrangement joins TRBV19 to TRBJ2-3; 12 bases match TRBD2. The CDR3 spans 16 residues. V dropped 5 bases and J dropped 3; count of bases not matched to a gene: 6. Germline V lookup: CDR1 LNHDA, CDR2 SQIVND (reference sequence). The CDR3 region is CASSARTSGITDTQYF. The CDR3 DNA is TGTGCCAGTAGTGCCAGGACTAGCGGGATTACAGATACGCAGTATTTT.

This chain links TRBV11-2 with TRBJ2-1; 7 positions agree with TRBD2. The ends lost 5 bases at V and 7 bases at J; junction bases unmatched: 11. Looked up from germline, CDR1 is SGHAT and CDR2 is FQNNGV. The CDR3 covers 15 residues. The CDR3 sequence is CASSPYVSGKNEQFF. DNA for the CDR3: TGTGCCAGCAGCCCCTACGTAAGCGGGAAGAATGAGCAGTTCTTC.

This chain joins TRBV29-1 and TRBJ2-3, with 9 nucleotides matching TRBD2. The CDR3 loop spans 14 amino acids. Trimming removed 4 bases from V and 3 bases from J; junction bases left unmatched: 5. CDR1 and CDR2 from the germline V gene are SQVTM and ANQGSEA. CDR3 loop: CSVGGLAWTDTQYF. DNA for the CDR3: TGCAGCGTTGGAGGACTAGCGTGGACAGATACGCAGTATTTT.

The rearrangement uses TRBV5-1 and TRBJ2-1, with 11 bases aligning to TRBD2. The CDR3 extends over 15 amino acids. Germline CDR1 SGHRS, CDR2 YFSETQ. Losses at the gene ends were 4 bases for V and 4 bases for J; bases not matched to a gene: 4. CDR3 residues: CASSTGTSGYNEQFF. CDR3 coding DNA: TGCGCCAGCAGCACCGGGACTAGCGGATACAATGAGCAGTTCTTC.

This chain links TRBV5-5 with TRBJ2-7, with 7 nucleotides matching TRBD1. The CDR3 contains 16 residues. The ends lost 0 bases at V and 3 bases at J; junction bases unmatched: 9. In germline, CDR1 is SGHKS, CDR2 YYEKEE (reference sequence). In DNA form, the CDR3 reads TGTGCCAGCAGCTTGGCCGACAGGGTATCGGGCTACGAGCAGTACTTC. It translates to CASSLADRVSGYEQYF.

The chain joins TRBV9 to TRBJ2-1, with D unresolved. Germline loops: CDR1 SGDLS, CDR2 YYNGEE. This CDR3 region has 13 residues. Trimming removed 0 bases from V and 5 bases from J, with 6 bases in between. In DNA, the CDR3 is TGTGCCAGCAGCGTAGACATCCACAATGAGCAGTTCTTC. Its protein is CASSVDIHNEQFF.

Points on this clone: At one boundary the junction diverges from the germline segment, which might be a read error. The gene calls are TRBV7-8 and TRBJ2-3, with 12 nucleotides matching TRBD2. There are 15 residues in the CDR3. Germline CDR1 reads SGHVS; CDR2 reads FQNEAQ. In nucleotides, the CDR3 is TGTGCCAGCAGCCTAGCGGGAGGGCCTTCAGATACGCAGTATTTT. Protein: CASSLAGGPSDTQYF.

This clone was observed a handful of times. V and J are TRBV7-9 and TRBJ1-1, with TRBD1 matching over 10 bases. Losses at the gene ends were 5 bases for V and 3 bases for J; bases not matched to a gene: 3. Germline loops: CDR1 SEHNR, CDR2 FQNEAQ (reference sequence). The CDR3 sequence is 14 residues long. This CDR3 is CASSPGQGDTEAFF. Here the CDR3 DNA reads TGTGCCAGCAGCCCTGGACAGGGGGACACTGAAGCTTTCTTT.

This clone was seen more than once but under ten times. The V call is TRBV15, the J call TRBJ1-6; D is perhaps TRBD1 (5 bases). The CDR3 contains 15 residues. In germline, CDR1 is LNHNV, CDR2 YYDKDF (reference sequence). V lost 0 bases and J lost 7, with 10 bases in between. CDR3 residues: CATSRDITGNSPLHF. CDR3 in DNA: TGTGCCACCAGCAGAGATATCACAGGCAATTCACCCCTCCACTTT.

The chain carries TRBV7-8 and TRBJ2-1; 12 positions match TRBD2. J lost 6 bases, V lost 4 bases, and 10 bases had no gene match. The CDR3 contains 17 residues. Germline values: CDR1 SGHVS, CDR2 FQNEAQ. The CDR3 DNA reads TGTGCCAGCAGCTCCGCCGGGGCTAGCGGGGGGGCCAATGAGCAGTTCTTC. Its protein is CASSSAGASGGANEQFF.

V gene TRBV5-6 combines with J gene TRBJ1-3; D unresolved. The germline CDR1 and CDR2 sequences are SGHDT and YYEEEE. This CDR3 contains 16 residues. Trimming took off 4 bases at V and 3 bases at J, with 17 bases between the two ends. The CDR3 sequence is CASSPPPSGGGNTIYF. In DNA form, the CDR3 reads TGTGCCAGCAGCCCCCCACCTAGCGGAGGTGGAAACACCATATATTTT. The full variable domain, in which reference TRBV5-6 and TRBJ1-3 provide the parts outside the CDR3, is DAGVTQSPTHLIKTRGQQVTLRCSPKSGHDTVSWYQQALGQGPQFIFQYYEEEERQRGNFPDRFSGHQFPNYSSELNVNALLLGDSALYLCASSPPPSGGGNTIYFGEGSWLTVV.

This chain's CDR3 is CASSYLGQGTDTQYF. The CDR3 coding sequence is TGTGCCAGCAGTTACCTGGGACAGGGGACAGATACGCAGTATTTT. The V call is TRBV6-5, the J call TRBJ2-3; 10 nucleotides align to TRBD1. The CDR3 spans 15 residues. V was pared by 2 bases and J by 3 bases, with 2 bases of the junction left unmatched. Germline values: CDR1 MNHEY, CDR2 SVGAGI.

The chain is built from TRBV30 and TRBJ2-3, with TRBD2 matching over 16 bases. Per germline, CDR1 GTSNPN and CDR2 SVGIG (reference sequence). V shed 1 base and J 5 bases; nucleotides not matched to a gene: 6. CDR3 length equals 17 residues. CDR3 coding DNA: TGTGCCTGGAGTGGTGGGACTAGCGGGGGGGCAGGAGATACGCAGTATTTT. This gives the protein CAWSGGTSGGAGDTQYF.

The V and J genes are TRBV30 and TRBJ1-2, with D tentatively TRBD1 (5 bases). The V end lost 3 bases, the J end lost 8 bases, and 13 bases lay between the germline ends. Germline CDR1 reads GTSNPN; CDR2 reads SVGIG (reference sequence). The CDR3 is made up of 12 amino acids. The DNA for the CDR3 is TGTGCCTGGAGAGGGGCGTTCGGCGGCTACACCTTC. Translating it yields CAWRGAFGGYTF.

The rearrangement joins TRBV6-1 to TRBJ2-3; D might be TRBD2 (6 bases). Trimming cost V 5 bases and J 2 bases, with 11 bases left between them. The CDR3 has 14 amino acids. CDR1 is MNHNS and CDR2 is SASEGT in the germline V gene. As DNA, the CDR3 is TGTGCCAGCAGTTGGGACTTCTCCACAGATACGCAGTATTTT. It codes for CASSWDFSTDTQYF.

The rearrangement links TRBV10-2 to TRBJ2-3; 7 bases match TRBD1. After removal of 10 bases from V and 0 bases from J, the junction contained 7 bases not matched to a gene. Germline V gives CDR1 WSHSY, CDR2 SAAADI. The CDR3 covers 14 residues. In nucleotides, the CDR3 is TGCGCCACTTCGACAGGGTCTAGCACAGATACGCAGTATTTT. This sequence encodes CATSTGSSTDTQYF.

V is TRBV28 and J is TRBJ1-5; D might be TRBD1 (5 bases). The CDR3 length is 13 residues. CDR1 is MDHEN and CDR2 is SYDVKM in the germline V gene. Trimming shortened V by 5 bases and J by 6 bases, and 11 bases separated the two germline ends. This chain's CDR3 is CASSIRGGQPQHF. Here the CDR3 DNA reads TGTGCCAGCAGTATCCGGGGGGGTCAGCCCCAGCATTTT.

The rearrangement links TRBV9 to TRBJ2-5; the D gene is possibly TRBD1 (6 bases). V lost 4 bases and J lost 1, with 11 bases in between. Germline V gene data show CDR1 as SGDLS and CDR2 as YYNGEE. This CDR3 contains 14 residues. CDR3: CASSSAGVQETQYF. The CDR3 nucleotides read TGTGCCAGCAGCTCAGCAGGGGTCCAAGAGACCCAGTACTTC.

The rearrangement links TRBV10-1 to TRBJ2-1; 9 bases are a match to TRBD1. The CDR3 length is 12 residues. Losses at the gene ends were 6 bases for V and 10 bases for J; bases not matched to a gene: 4. Germline-derived CDR1 and CDR2 are WNHNN and SYGVQD (reference sequence). The CDR3 DNA reads as TGCGCCAGCAGCGGACAGGGGAGGGAGCAGTTCTTC. Amino acid sequence: CASSGQGREQFF.

The chain is built from TRBV28 and TRBJ2-7, with 7 bases that match TRBD1. Trimming cost V 5 bases and J 4 bases; bases outside gene matches: 5. The germline V gene has CDR1 MDHEN and CDR2 SYDVKM. The CDR3 sequence is 13 residues long. The CDR3 here is CASSLQGYYEQYF. DNA for the CDR3: TGTGCCAGCAGTCTACAGGGGTATTACGAGCAGTACTTC.

The CDR3 DNA follows: TGTGCCAGCAGTTTATCTCGGGAGCAGTACTTC. Residues: CASSLSREQYF. V usage is TRBV28 and J usage is TRBJ2-7; D ambiguous. Germline CDR1 MDHEN, CDR2 SYDVKM. This CDR3 is 11 amino acids long. The V gene lost 1 base and the J gene lost 7 bases, with 5 bases spanning the gap. The full variable domain, in which reference TRBV28 and TRBJ2-7 provide the parts outside the CDR3, is DVKVTQSSRYLVKRTGEKVFLECVQDMDHENMFWYRQDPGLGLRLIYFSYDVKMKEKGDIPEGYSVSREKKERFSLILESASTNQTSMYLCASSLSREQYFGPGTRLTVT.

The chain has TRBV14 and TRBJ2-5; 10 bases are a match to TRBD2. Germline CDR1 and CDR2: SGHDN and FVKESK. The trim removed 3 bases at V and 5 bases at J, leaving 6 bases unmatched. The CDR3 is 15 amino acids. The CDR3 is CASSQASGGKETQYF. Here the CDR3 DNA reads TGTGCCAGCAGCCAGGCTAGCGGGGGCAAGGAGACCCAGTACTTC.

This chain uses TRBV28 with TRBJ1-2; D may be TRBD1 (5 bases). The CDR3 extends over 14 amino acids. The ends were cut back, 8 bases at V and 4 bases at J, with 17 bases in the middle. CDR1 MDHEN and CDR2 SYDVKM come from the germline V gene. CDR3 in amino acids: CASSQATTGYGYTF. The CDR3 region has the DNA TGTGCCAGCTCTCAGGCCACAACAGGCTATGGCTACACCTTC.

The CDR3 here is CASSLAGTSSYEQYF. The CDR3 region has the DNA TGTGCCAGCAGCTTGGCAGGAACCAGCTCCTACGAGCAGTACTTC. The chain links TRBV5-5 to TRBJ2-7; unclear D gene. Per germline, CDR1 SGHKS and CDR2 YYEKEE (reference sequence). This CDR3 comprises 15 residues. Trimming removed 0 bases from V and 0 bases from J, with 10 bases in between.

The V gene is TRBV4-2, the J gene TRBJ2-7, with TRBD2 matching 11 bases. Trimming at V came to 0 bases and at J to 4 bases, leaving 5 bases not matched to a gene. The CDR3 consists of 16 residues. Looked up from germline, CDR1 is LGHNA and CDR2 is YNFKEQ. CDR3 nucleotides: TGTGCCAGCAGCCAAGAAGGGACTAGCGGAGCGTACGAGCAGTACTTC. Protein sequence: CASSQEGTSGAYEQYF.

This chain uses TRBV6-5 with TRBJ2-5, with 13 bases lining up with TRBD2. From germline, CDR1 is MNHEY and CDR2 SVGAGI. CDR3 length: 13 amino acids. Losses at the gene ends were 10 bases for V and 2 bases for J; bases not matched to a gene: 1. CDR3 region: CATGLAGQETQYF. CDR3 DNA sequence: TGTGCCACGGGACTAGCGGGGCAAGAGACCCAGTACTTC.

The chain recombines TRBV30 with TRBJ2-2; the D gene is possibly TRBD1 (7 bases). In germline, CDR1 is GTSNPN, CDR2 SVGIG (reference sequence). With 5 bases removed from V and 2 bases from J, the gap between germline ends came to 15 bases. CDR3 length: 15 residues. For the CDR3, the DNA is TGTGCCTGGCGCAGGGGGAGGATAAACACCGGGGAGCTGTTTTTT. It translates to CAWRRGRINTGELFF.